This T cell receptor (beta chain) stems from a study of CD8 T cells in ankylosing spondylitis. There are a few counts of this clonotype. The antigen remains unidentified. This CDR3 spans 13 amino acids. The V end was cut by 0 bases, the J end by 6 bases, with 5 bases between. Germline CDR1 and CDR2: LGHDT and YNNKEL (reference sequence). The study's findings and limits: Roughly eight highly homologous variants formed a TCR beta motif that appeared characteristic of ankylosing spondylitis blood.

Quantitative 5'-RACE was performed with molecular barcodes, and it yielded the TCR beta libraries. TCRdb re-called the 5' RACE reads with MiXCR, one entry per CDR3 protein. This sample has 200,000 to 250,000 distinct CDR3 sequences, with around 16% found just once. The chain is built from TRBV3-1 and TRBJ2-2; D gene unclear. The sequenced sample consisted of blood, either unsorted or a sorted T cell fraction (not recorded which). The receptor was derived from a male donor with ankylosing spondylitis. The CDR3 reads CASSQENAGELFF. The CDR3 DNA reads as TGTGCCAGCAGCCAAGAGAATGCCGGGGAGCTGTTTTTT. The variable domain in full, completed from reference TRBV3-1 and TRBJ2-2, reads DTAVSQTPKYLVTQMGNDKSIKCEQNLGHDTMYWYKQDSKKFLKIMFSYNNKELIINETVPNRFSPKSPDKAHLNLHINSLELGDSAVYFCASSQENAGELFFGEGSRLTVL.